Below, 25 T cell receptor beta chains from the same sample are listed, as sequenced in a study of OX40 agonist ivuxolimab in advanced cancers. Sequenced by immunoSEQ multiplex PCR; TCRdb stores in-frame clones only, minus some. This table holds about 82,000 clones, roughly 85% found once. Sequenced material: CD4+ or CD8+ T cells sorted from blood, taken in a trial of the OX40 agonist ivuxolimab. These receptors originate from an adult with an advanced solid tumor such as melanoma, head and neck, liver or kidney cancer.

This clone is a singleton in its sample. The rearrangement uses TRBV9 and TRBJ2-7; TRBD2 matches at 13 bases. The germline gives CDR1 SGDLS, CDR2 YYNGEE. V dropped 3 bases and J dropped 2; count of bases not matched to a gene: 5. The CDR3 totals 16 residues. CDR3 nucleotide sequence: TGTGCCAGCAGCGCGGGACTAGCGGGGTCCCCCTACGAGCAGTACTTC. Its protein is CASSAGLAGSPYEQYF.

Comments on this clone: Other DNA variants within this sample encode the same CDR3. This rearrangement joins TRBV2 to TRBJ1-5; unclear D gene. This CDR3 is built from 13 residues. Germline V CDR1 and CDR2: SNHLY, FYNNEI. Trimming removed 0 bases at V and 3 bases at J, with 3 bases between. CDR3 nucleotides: TGTGCCAGCAGTGAAGCAATCAATCAGCCCCAGCATTTT. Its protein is CASSEAINQPQHF.

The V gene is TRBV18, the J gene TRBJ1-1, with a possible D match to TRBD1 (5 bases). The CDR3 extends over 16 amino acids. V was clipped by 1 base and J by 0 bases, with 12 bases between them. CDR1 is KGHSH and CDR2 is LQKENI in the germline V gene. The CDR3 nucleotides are TGTGCCAGCTCACCACGGGGCCCGCCCATGAACACTGAAGCTTTCTTT. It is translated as CASSPRGPPMNTEAFF.

The CDR3 nucleotides are TGTGCCAGCACCTCCTCGGGGACAGGGACCTTTTCACCCCTCCACTTT. It encodes CASTSSGTGTFSPLHF. V is TRBV2 and J is TRBJ1-6; 9 nucleotides match TRBD1. Germline lookup yields CDR1 SNHLY and CDR2 FYNNEI. Germline trimming cut 7 bases from V and 9 bases from J; bases unmatched to any gene: 13. This CDR3 is built from 16 residues.

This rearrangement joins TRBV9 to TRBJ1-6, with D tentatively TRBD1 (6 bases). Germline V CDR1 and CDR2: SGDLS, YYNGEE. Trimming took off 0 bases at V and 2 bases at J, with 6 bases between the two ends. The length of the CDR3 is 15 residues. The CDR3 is CASSVGTAYNSPLHF. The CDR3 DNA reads TGTGCCAGCAGCGTAGGGACAGCCTATAATTCACCCCTCCACTTT.

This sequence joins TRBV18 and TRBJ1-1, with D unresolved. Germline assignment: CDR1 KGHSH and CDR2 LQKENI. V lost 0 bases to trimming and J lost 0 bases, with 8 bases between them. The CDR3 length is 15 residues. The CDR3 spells CASSPPNGMNTEAFF. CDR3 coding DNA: TGTGCCAGCTCACCACCCAACGGAATGAACACTGAAGCTTTCTTT.

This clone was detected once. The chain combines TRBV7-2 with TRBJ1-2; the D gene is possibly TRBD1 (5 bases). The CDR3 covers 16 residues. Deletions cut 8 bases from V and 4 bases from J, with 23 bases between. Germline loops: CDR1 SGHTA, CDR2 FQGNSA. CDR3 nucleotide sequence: TGTGCCAGCGACCCGGGCGGCCAGGGTAGTTTCTATGGCTACACCTTC. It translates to CASDPGGQGSFYGYTF.

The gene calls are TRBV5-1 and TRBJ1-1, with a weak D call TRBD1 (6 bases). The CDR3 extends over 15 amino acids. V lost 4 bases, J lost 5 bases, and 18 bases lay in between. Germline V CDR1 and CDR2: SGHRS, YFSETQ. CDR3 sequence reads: CASSESTGLGTEAFF. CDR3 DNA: TGCGCCAGCAGCGAATCGACAGGTTTGGGAACTGAAGCTTTCTTT.

The CDR3, as DNA: TGTGCCAGCAGGGGTCTGCTTTCTGGGGCCAACGTCCTGACTTTC. Its protein is CASRGLLSGANVLTF. The chain couples TRBV27 to TRBJ2-6, with D unclear. V lost 6 bases and J 1 base, leaving 10 bases between the germline ends. This CDR3 is built from 15 residues. The V gene's germline CDR1 is MNHEY and CDR2 SMNVEV (reference sequence).

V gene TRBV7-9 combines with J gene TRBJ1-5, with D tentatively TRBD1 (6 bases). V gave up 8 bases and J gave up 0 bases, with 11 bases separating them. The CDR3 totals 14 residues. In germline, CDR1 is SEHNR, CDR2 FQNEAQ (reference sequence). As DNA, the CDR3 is TGTGCCAGCTCTCAGGACAGTAGCAATCAGCCCCAGCATTTT. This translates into CASSQDSSNQPQHF.

The CDR3 protein is CASSARAGDTQNTGELFF. DNA for the CDR3: TGTGCCAGCAGTGCTCGGGCGGGGGATACCCAGAACACCGGGGAGCTGTTTTTT. V gene TRBV27 combines with J gene TRBJ2-2; 7 positions agree with TRBD2. Losses at the gene ends were 5 bases for V and 1 base for J; bases not matched to a gene: 13. This CDR3 spans 18 amino acids. CDR1 and CDR2 (germline): MNHEY, SMNVEV (reference sequence).

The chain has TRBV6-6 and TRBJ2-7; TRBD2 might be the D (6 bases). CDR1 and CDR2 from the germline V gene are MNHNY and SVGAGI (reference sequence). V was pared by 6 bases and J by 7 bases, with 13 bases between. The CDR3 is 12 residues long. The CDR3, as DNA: TGTGCCAGCAGCCGGGACTTGGGGGAGCAGTACTTC. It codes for CASSRDLGEQYF.

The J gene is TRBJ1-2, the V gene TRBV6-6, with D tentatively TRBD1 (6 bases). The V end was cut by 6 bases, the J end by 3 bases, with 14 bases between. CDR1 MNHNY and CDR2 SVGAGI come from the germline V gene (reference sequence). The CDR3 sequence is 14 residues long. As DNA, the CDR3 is TGTGCCAGCAGGTCCGGGACACCGGACTATGGCTACACCTTC. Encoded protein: CASRSGTPDYGYTF.

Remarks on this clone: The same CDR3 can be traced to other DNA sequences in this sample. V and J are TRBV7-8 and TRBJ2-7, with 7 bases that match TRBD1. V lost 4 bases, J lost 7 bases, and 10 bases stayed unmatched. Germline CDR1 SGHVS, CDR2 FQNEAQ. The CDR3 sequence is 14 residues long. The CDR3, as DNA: TGTGCCAGCAGCTCCCGTCAGGACAGGTCTGAGCAGTACTTC. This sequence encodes CASSSRQDRSEQYF.

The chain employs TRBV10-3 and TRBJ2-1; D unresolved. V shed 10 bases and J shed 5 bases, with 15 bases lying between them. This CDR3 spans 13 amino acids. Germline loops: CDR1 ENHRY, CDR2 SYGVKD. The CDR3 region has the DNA TGTGCCACCCAGCCCACTCCCAACAATGAGCAGTTCTTC. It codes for CATQPTPNNEQFF.

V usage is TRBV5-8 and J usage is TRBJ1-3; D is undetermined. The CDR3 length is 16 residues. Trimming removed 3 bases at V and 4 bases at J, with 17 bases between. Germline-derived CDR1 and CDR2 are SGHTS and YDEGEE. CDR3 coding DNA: TGTGCCAGCAGCTACCACCAGGATACCCCCGGAAACACCATATATTTT. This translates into CASSYHQDTPGNTIYF.

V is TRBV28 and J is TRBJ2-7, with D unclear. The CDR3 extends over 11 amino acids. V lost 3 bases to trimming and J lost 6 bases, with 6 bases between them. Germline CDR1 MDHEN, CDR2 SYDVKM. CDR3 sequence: CASSLQREQYF. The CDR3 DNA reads TGTGCCAGCAGTTTGCAGCGCGAGCAGTACTTC.

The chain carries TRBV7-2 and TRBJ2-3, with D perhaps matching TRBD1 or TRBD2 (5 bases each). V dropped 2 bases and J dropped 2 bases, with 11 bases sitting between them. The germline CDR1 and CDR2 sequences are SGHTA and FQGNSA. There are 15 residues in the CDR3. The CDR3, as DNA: TGTGCCAGCAGCTTATGGGGACGGGCCACAGATACGCAGTATTTT. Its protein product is CASSLWGRATDTQYF.

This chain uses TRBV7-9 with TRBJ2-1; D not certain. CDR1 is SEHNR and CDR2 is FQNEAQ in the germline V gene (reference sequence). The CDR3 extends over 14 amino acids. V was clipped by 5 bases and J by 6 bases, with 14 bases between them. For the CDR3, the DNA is TGTGCCAGCAGCCCCTATGGCATCCTCAATGAGCAGTTCTTC. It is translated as CASSPYGILNEQFF.

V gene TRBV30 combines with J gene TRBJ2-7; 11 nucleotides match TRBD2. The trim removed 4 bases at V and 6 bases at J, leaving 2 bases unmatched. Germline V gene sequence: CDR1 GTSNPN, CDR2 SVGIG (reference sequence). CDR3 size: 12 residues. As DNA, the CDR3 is TGTGCCTGGACTAGCGGGGGGCCCGAGCAGTACTTC. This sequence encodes CAWTSGGPEQYF.

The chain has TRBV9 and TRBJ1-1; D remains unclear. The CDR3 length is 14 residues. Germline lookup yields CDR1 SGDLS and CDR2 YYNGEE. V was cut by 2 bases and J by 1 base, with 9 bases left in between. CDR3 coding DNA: TGTGCCAGCAGCGTGGAGGGAACGAACACTGAAGCTTTCTTT. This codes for CASSVEGTNTEAFF.

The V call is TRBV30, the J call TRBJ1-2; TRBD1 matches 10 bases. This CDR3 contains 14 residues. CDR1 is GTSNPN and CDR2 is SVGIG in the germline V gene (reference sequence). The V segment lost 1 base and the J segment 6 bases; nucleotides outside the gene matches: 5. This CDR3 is CAWSARQGANGYTF. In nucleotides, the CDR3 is TGTGCCTGGAGTGCCCGACAGGGGGCGAATGGCTACACCTTC.

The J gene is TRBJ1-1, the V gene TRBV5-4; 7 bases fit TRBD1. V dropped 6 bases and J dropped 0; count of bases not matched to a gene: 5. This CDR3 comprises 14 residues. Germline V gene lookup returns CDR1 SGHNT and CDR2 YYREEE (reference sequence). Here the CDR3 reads CASKRTGMNTEAFF. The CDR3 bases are TGTGCCAGCAAAAGGACAGGCATGAACACTGAAGCTTTCTTT.

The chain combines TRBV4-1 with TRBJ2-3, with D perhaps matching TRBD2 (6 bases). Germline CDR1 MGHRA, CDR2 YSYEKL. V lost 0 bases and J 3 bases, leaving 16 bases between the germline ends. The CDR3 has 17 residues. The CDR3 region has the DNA TGCGCCAGCAGCCAAGATCTGGGCGGGGCAGGGACAGATACGCAGTATTTT. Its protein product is CASSQDLGGAGTDTQYF.

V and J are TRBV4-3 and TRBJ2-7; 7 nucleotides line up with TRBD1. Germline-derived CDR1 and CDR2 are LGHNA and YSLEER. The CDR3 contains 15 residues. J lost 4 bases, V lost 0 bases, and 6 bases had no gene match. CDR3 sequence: CASSQDHGTAYEQYF. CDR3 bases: TGCGCCAGCAGCCAAGATCATGGGACAGCGTACGAGCAGTACTTC.